Listed below are T cell receptor beta chains from one sample, sequenced in a study of T cells in Graves' hyperthyroidism and ophthalmopathy. From the multiplex PCR reads, TCRdb called clonotypes with MiXCR, one entry per CDR3 protein. The table has about 590,000 distinct CDR3 sequences, approximately 14% seen once. The sequenced sample consisted of blood. The receptors here all came from a woman aged 25 to 39 with Graves' hyperthyroidism. Both conserved end residues are part of each CDR3. D genes are given only for firm matches. The size entry is marked missing in some rows and otherwise reads once, few, many or a size class.

cdr3_aa	cdr3_nt	d_call	v_call	j_call	clone_size
CASTLRSTDTQYF	TGTGCCAGCACCCTTCGGAGCACAGATACGCAGTATTTT	NA	TRBV6-2/TRBV6-3	TRBJ2-3	NA
CASSLEGSGEKLFF	TGCGCCAGCAGCTTGGAGGGGAGTGGAGAAAAACTGTTTTTT	NA	TRBV5-1	TRBJ1-4	many
CATYGELFF	TGTGCCACCTACGGGGAGCTGTTTTTT	NA	TRBV24-1	TRBJ2-2	few
CASSQDYNTEAFF	TGTGCCAGCAGCCAAGATTATAACACTGAAGCTTTCTTT	NA	TRBV14	TRBJ1-1	few
CASSLEGGGSFLEQYF	TGCGCCAGCAGCCTGGAGGGGGGCGGGAGTTTTCTCGAGCAGTACTTC	NA	TRBV5-1	TRBJ2-7	few
CASSQTSGSINEQFF	TGTGCCAGCAGCCAAACTAGCGGGAGTATCAATGAGCAGTTCTTC	TRBD2	TRBV7-8	TRBJ2-1	many
CSARDDRAGATDTQYF	TGCAGTGCTAGAGACGACCGGGCGGGGGCCACAGATACGCAGTATTTT	NA	TRBV20-1	TRBJ2-3	NA
CASSPRQVASPLHF	TGTGCCAGCAGTCCCCGACAGGTGGCTTCACCCCTCCACTTT	NA	TRBV27	TRBJ1-6	many
CASSARGTAGTGELFF	TGTGCCAGCAGCGCCCGCGGGACAGCGGGGACCGGGGAGCTGTTTTTT	NA	TRBV9	TRBJ2-2	NA
CASRGGNSPLHF	TGTGCCAGCCGGGGCGGGAATTCACCCCTCCACTTT	NA	TRBV27	TRBJ1-6	few
CAWDLRGLVQSNGYTF	TGTGCCTGGGACCTCCGGGGCTTAGTTCAGTCTAATGGCTACACCTTC	NA	TRBV30	TRBJ1-2	many
CASSEARGAGVADTQYF	TGTGCCAGCAGTGAAGCTCGGGGAGCGGGAGTGGCAGATACGCAGTATTTT	TRBD2	TRBV6-1	TRBJ2-3	many
CASSLDVSWRAEQYF	TGTGCCAGCAGCTTAGACGTTAGCTGGAGGGCCGAGCAGTACTTC	NA	TRBV7-2	TRBJ2-7	many
CSARSSRALAPHNEQFF	TGCAGTGCTAGATCTAGCCGGGCTCTTGCTCCTCACAATGAGCAGTTCTTC	NA	TRBV20-1	TRBJ2-1	many
CASSLVSGDGEKLFF	TGCGCCAGCAGCTTGGTGTCAGGGGATGGTGAAAAACTGTTTTTT	NA	TRBV5-1	TRBJ1-4	NA
CASSSTVAGGYNEQFF	TGTGCCAGCAGCTCAACGGTGGCAGGAGGTTACAATGAGCAGTTCTTC	NA	TRBV13	TRBJ2-1	NA
CASSYAQGGEAFF	TGTGCCAGCAGTTACGCCCAGGGTGGTGAAGCTTTCTTT	NA	TRBV6-5	TRBJ1-1	many
CASSSSTGGEQYF	TGTGCCAGCAGCTCATCGACAGGGGGGGAGCAGTACTTC	TRBD1	TRBV11-2	TRBJ2-7	medium-sized
CASSSPARSREQYF	TGTGCCAGCAGCTCACCCGCAAGGAGCAGGGAGCAGTACTTC	NA	TRBV27	TRBJ2-7	many
CSVDRQGNTEAFF	TGCAGCGTTGATAGACAGGGGAACACTGAAGCTTTCTTT	TRBD1	TRBV29-1	TRBJ1-1	many
CASSLGVGAHQPQHF	TGTGCCAGCAGTTTAGGCGTGGGGGCACATCAGCCCCAGCATTTT	NA	TRBV28	TRBJ1-5	many
CASTLPEGGRSTDTQYF	TGTGCCAGCACCCTTCCTGAGGGCGGGAGGAGCACAGATACGCAGTATTTT	TRBD2	TRBV6-2/TRBV6-3	TRBJ2-3	few
CASSPRRYTEAFF	TGTGCCAGCAGCCCGCGACGGTACACTGAAGCTTTCTTT	NA	TRBV7-9	TRBJ1-1	few
CASSHGGRGAYGYTF	TGTGCCAGCAGCCACGGGGGCAGGGGTGCCTATGGCTACACCTTC	NA	TRBV5-6	TRBJ1-2	few
CASSLETTNEKLFF	TGCGCCAGCAGCTTAGAGACAACTAATGAAAAACTGTTTTTT	NA	TRBV5-1	TRBJ1-4	NA
CASSEALVGGAMSPLHF	TGTGCCAGCAGTGAAGCGCTTGTGGGGGGCGCTATGTCACCCCTCCACTTT	NA	TRBV6-1	TRBJ1-6	few
CASSLPEINYGYTF	TGTGCCAGCAGCCTACCGGAGATCAACTATGGCTACACCTTC	NA	TRBV5-6	TRBJ1-2	few
CASSLDGGHSYEQYF	TGTGCCAGCAGCTTAGATGGGGGTCACTCCTACGAGCAGTACTTC	NA	TRBV11-2	TRBJ2-7	many
CASGLIWGYEQYF	TGTGCTAGTGGTTTGATCTGGGGTTACGAGCAGTACTTC	NA	TRBV12-5	TRBJ2-7	few
CASSEFAVDIPEAFF	TGTGCCAGCAGTGAATTCGCAGTGGACATACCTGAAGCTTTCTTT	NA	TRBV6-1	TRBJ1-1	few
CASRPGLAGETQYF	TGTGCCAGCAGACCGGGACTAGCGGGAGAGACCCAGTACTTC	TRBD2	TRBV2	TRBJ2-5	many
CASSQVGGRTAYEQYF	TGTGCCAGCAGCCAAGTGGGGGGGCGGACAGCCTACGAGCAGTACTTC	NA	TRBV3-1	TRBJ2-7	many
CATSRAGTSGERGANEQFF	TGTGCCACCAGCAGAGCCGGGACTAGCGGGGAGCGAGGGGCCAATGAGCAGTTCTTC	TRBD2	TRBV15	TRBJ2-1	few
CASSQDSDLPQHF	TGCGCCAGCAGCCAAGATTCAGATCTGCCCCAGCATTTT	NA	TRBV4-1	TRBJ1-5	NA
CASSTRTSGRGADTQYF	TGTGCCAGCAGCACTCGGACTAGCGGGAGAGGGGCAGATACGCAGTATTTT	TRBD2	TRBV11-2	TRBJ2-3	many
CASTITPPGGGEQFF	TGTGCCAGCACTATCACTCCCCCGGGTGGCGGTGAGCAGTTCTTC	NA	TRBV7-9	TRBJ2-1	once
CAISESLNRQGSHEQYF	TGTGCCATCAGTGAGTCTTTAAATCGACAGGGGAGCCACGAGCAGTACTTC	TRBD1	TRBV10-3	TRBJ2-7	many
CASSGAQETQYF	TGTGCCAGCAGTGGGGCCCAAGAGACCCAGTACTTC	NA	TRBV6-1	TRBJ2-5	NA
CASSLAGTSGSISYEQYF	TGTGCCAGCAGCTTAGCCGGGACTAGCGGGAGCATTTCCTACGAGCAGTACTTC	TRBD2	TRBV11-2	TRBJ2-7	few
CSASRTPGAGELFF	TGCAGTGCTAGTAGGACTCCAGGTGCCGGGGAGCTGTTTTTT	NA	TRBV20-1	TRBJ2-2	few
CASSLLTSDSYEQYF	TGTGCCAGCAGCTTGCTCACTAGCGACTCCTACGAGCAGTACTTC	TRBD2	TRBV7-9	TRBJ2-7	NA
CASWKTSGSFHEQFF	TGCGCCAGCTGGAAAACTAGCGGGAGTTTCCATGAGCAGTTCTTC	TRBD2	TRBV10-2	TRBJ2-1	NA
CASRRQRNNEQFF	TGTGCCAGTAGACGGCAGAGAAACAATGAGCAGTTCTTC	NA	TRBV19	TRBJ2-1	few
CSANPRGGGRSETQYF	TGCAGTGCTAACCCCCGGGGGGGCGGGAGGAGTGAGACCCAGTACTTC	TRBD2	TRBV20-1	TRBJ2-5	many
CASSGGESYEQYF	TGTGCCAGCTCCGGAGGGGAGTCCTACGAGCAGTACTTC	NA	TRBV27	TRBJ2-7	many
CATSDPGTSGRGETQYF	TGTGCCACCAGTGATCCCGGGACTAGCGGGAGGGGAGAGACCCAGTACTTC	TRBD2	TRBV24-1	TRBJ2-5	few
CASRLDRAYYEQYF	TGTGCCAGCAGGTTGGACAGGGCATACTACGAGCAGTACTTC	TRBD1	TRBV6-1	TRBJ2-7	NA
CASSFRRSYEQYF	TGTGCCAGCAGTTTCCGGCGGAGCTACGAGCAGTACTTC	NA	TRBV27	TRBJ2-7	many
CASSSETRLQKVAEAFF	TGTGCCAGTAGTTCTGAGACGCGGCTCCAGAAGGTCGCTGAAGCTTTCTTT	NA	TRBV19	TRBJ1-1	few
CASSLGGQGTTGELFF	TGTGCCAGCAGCCTCGGAGGGCAGGGGACCACCGGGGAGCTGTTTTTT	NA	TRBV6-1	TRBJ2-2	few
CASSSHAGGLGKNIQYF	TGTGCCAGTAGTTCCCACGCGGGAGGGCTCGGCAAAAACATTCAGTACTTC	TRBD2	TRBV19	TRBJ2-4	NA
CASSTGEGGYNEQFF	TGTGCCAGTAGTACCGGGGAGGGCGGATACAATGAGCAGTTCTTC	TRBD2	TRBV19	TRBJ2-1	few
CASSLGQKSEAFF	TGTGCCAGCAGCCTAGGACAGAAATCCGAAGCTTTCTTT	NA	TRBV6-2/TRBV6-3	TRBJ1-1	many
CASSPQGADGYTF	TGTGCCAGCTCACCACAGGGGGCGGATGGCTACACCTTC	TRBD1	TRBV18	TRBJ1-2	many
CASSQVGPYEQYF	TGCGCCAGCAGCCAAGTAGGGCCCTACGAGCAGTACTTC	NA	TRBV4-1	TRBJ2-7	NA